This T cell receptor (beta chain) was retrieved from a study of T cell repertoires in cytomegalovirus infection. About the study: Public TCR beta signatures provided an indication of both CMV infection and a matching HLA type.

Findings and caveats of the study: Identification of carriers of CMV plus the relevant HLA was achieved through cumulative public TCR beta family frequency. HLA-C-restricted, CMV-specific TCR beta clonotypes were dominant ex vivo.

This clonotype was counted between two and nine times. Its specificity is not known. Trimming shortened V by 2 bases and J by 2 bases, and 10 bases separated the two germline ends. CDR1 is MNHEY, CDR2 SVGEGT, per germline. The CDR3 extends over 15 amino acids. TCRdb re-called the reads through MiXCR, storing one row per CDR3 protein. Here the sample spans fewer than 200,000 distinct CDR3 sequences, approximately 15% being singletons. This clonotype originated in a human donor in good health (CMV status not recorded). Some clones in this sample may be carry-over from other donors' samples. The specimen was PBMCs. V gene TRBV6-2 or TRBV6-3 combines with J gene TRBJ1-3; the D is unclear. The CDR3 protein is CASSYTTDPGNTIYF. CDR3 nucleotides: TGTGCCAGCAGTTACACGACCGATCCTGGAAACACCATATATTTT.